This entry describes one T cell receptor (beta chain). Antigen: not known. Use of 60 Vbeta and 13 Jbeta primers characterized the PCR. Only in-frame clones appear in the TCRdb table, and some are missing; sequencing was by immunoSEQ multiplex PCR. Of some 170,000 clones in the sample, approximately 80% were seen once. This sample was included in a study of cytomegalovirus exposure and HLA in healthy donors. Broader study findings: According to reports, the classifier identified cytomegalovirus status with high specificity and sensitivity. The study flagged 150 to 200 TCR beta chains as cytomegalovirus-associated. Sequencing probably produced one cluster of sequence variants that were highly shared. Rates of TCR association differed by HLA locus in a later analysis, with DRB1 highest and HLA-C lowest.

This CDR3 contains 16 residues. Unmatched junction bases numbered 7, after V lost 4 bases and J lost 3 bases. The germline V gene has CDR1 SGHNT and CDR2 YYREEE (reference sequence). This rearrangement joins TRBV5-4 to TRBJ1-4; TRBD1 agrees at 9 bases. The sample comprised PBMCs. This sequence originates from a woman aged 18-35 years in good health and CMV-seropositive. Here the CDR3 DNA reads TGTGCCAGCAGCCGGGACAGGGTCGAGGCTAATGAAAAACTGTTTTTT. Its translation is CASSRDRVEANEKLFF.